The 31 T cell receptor beta chains below all came from one sample that was sequenced in a study of OX40 agonist ivuxolimab in advanced cancers. Sequencing was performed with immunoSEQ multiplex PCR; in TCRdb, only in-frame clones are kept and a portion is missing. The sample lists 53,000 or so clones, more than 70% seen once, with 2% to 3% in the top ten. Material: CD4+ or CD8+ T cells sorted from blood, obtained in a trial of the OX40 agonist ivuxolimab. Receptors were obtained from an adult with an advanced solid tumor such as melanoma, head and neck, liver or kidney cancer.

V is TRBV6-5 and J is TRBJ1-2, with D possibly matching TRBD1 (6 bases). Germline CDR1 reads MNHEY; CDR2 reads SVGAGI. The ends were cut back, 7 bases at V and 6 bases at J, with 18 bases in the middle. The length of the CDR3 is 14 residues. CDR3 coding DNA: TGTGCCAGCATGGGGCAGGGGATGAAAAATGGCTACACCTTC. Protein sequence: CASMGQGMKNGYTF.

The chain uses TRBV5-1 and TRBJ2-2, with D hard to call. Deletions cut 4 bases from V and 0 bases from J, with 10 bases between. This CDR3 contains 15 residues. Germline assignment: CDR1 SGHRS and CDR2 YFSETQ. This CDR3 reads CASSPAGANTGELFF. CDR3 sequence (DNA): TGCGCCAGCAGCCCGGCAGGCGCGAACACCGGGGAGCTGTTTTTT.

This sequence joins TRBV9 and TRBJ2-1, with D perhaps TRBD1 (6 bases). This CDR3 contains 15 residues. Per the germline V gene, CDR1 is SGDLS and CDR2 is YYNGEE. V was pared by 0 bases and J by 2 bases, with 9 bases between. Written as DNA, the CDR3 is TGTGCCAGCAGCGTAGGAGGGGGAGCCTACAATGAGCAGTTCTTC. Protein sequence: CASSVGGGAYNEQFF.

This chain's CDR3 is CASSVVNTGELFF. The DNA of the CDR3 is TGTGCCAGCTCAGTGGTGAACACCGGGGAGCTGTTTTTT. The chain couples TRBV2 to TRBJ2-2; the D is unclear. Germline-derived CDR1 and CDR2 are SNHLY and FYNNEI. This CDR3 has 13 residues. Deletions cut 8 bases from V and 1 base from J, with 8 bases between.

The chain couples TRBV9 to TRBJ1-2; D gene uncertain. The CDR3 spans 13 residues. Germline values: CDR1 SGDLS, CDR2 YYNGEE. V dropped 0 bases and J dropped 5 bases, with 8 bases sitting between them. CDR3 in amino acids: CASSVAGGYGYTF. CDR3 bases: TGTGCCAGCAGCGTAGCTGGCGGGTATGGCTACACCTTC.

The table lists this clone with a few counts. V and J are TRBV7-9 and TRBJ2-3, with D perhaps being TRBD1 or TRBD2 (5 bases each). The ends were cut back, 6 bases at V and 2 bases at J, with 6 bases in the middle. Germline lookup yields CDR1 SEHNR and CDR2 FQNEAQ (reference sequence). The CDR3 spans 12 residues. The CDR3 spells CASRGDTDTQYF. CDR3 DNA sequence: TGTGCCAGCAGGGGGGACACAGATACGCAGTATTTT.

The V gene is TRBV6-6, the J gene TRBJ1-1; 12 nucleotides agree with TRBD1. Germline V lookup: CDR1 MNHNY, CDR2 SVGAGI (reference sequence). With 6 bases clipped from V and 3 bases from J, the junction kept 8 bases outside the gene matches. This CDR3 has 16 amino acids. The CDR3, as DNA: TGTGCCAGCAGCCGCGGGACAGGGGGCGCGGACACTGAAGCTTTCTTT. Its translation is CASSRGTGGADTEAFF.

The chain has TRBV11-2 and TRBJ1-2; 8 bases line up with TRBD1. After removal of 4 bases from V and 0 bases from J, the junction contained 1 base not matched to a gene. The CDR3 totals 14 residues. Germline V lookup: CDR1 SGHAT, CDR2 FQNNGV. CDR3 in amino acids: CASSWDRTNYGYTF. CDR3 in DNA: TGTGCCAGCAGCTGGGACAGGACTAACTATGGCTACACCTTC.

This clone was picked up one time. The chain combines TRBV4-1 with TRBJ1-2, with 8 bases matching TRBD1. The CDR3 spans 17 residues. Germline CDR1 reads MGHRA; CDR2 reads YSYEKL. V lost 1 base, J lost 4 bases, and 11 bases stayed unmatched. The DNA for the CDR3 is TGCGCCAGCAGCCAAGCGGGACAGGAAAGCGGCGCCTATGGCTACACCTTC. Its translation is CASSQAGQESGAYGYTF.

The V gene is TRBV20-1, the J gene TRBJ2-1; no firm D call. The CDR3 has 10 residues. Trimming stripped 8 bases from V and 10 bases from J, with 12 bases between. The germline CDR1 and CDR2 sequences are DFQATT and SNEGSKA (reference sequence). CDR3 residues: CSRQPVEQFF. DNA of the CDR3: TGCAGTCGTCAACCCGTCGAGCAGTTCTTC.

This clone was seen just once. CDR3 sequence (DNA): TGTGCCAGCAGTTACACAGGAGACTATGGCTACACCTTC. Residues: CASSYTGDYGYTF. The chain has TRBV6-5 and TRBJ1-2; D might be TRBD1 (5 bases). This CDR3 region has 13 residues. Trimming pared 2 bases from V and 3 bases from J, leaving 7 bases between. Germline CDR1 reads MNHEY; CDR2 reads SVGAGI.

This clone has more than one count but fewer than ten. The chain combines TRBV5-1 with TRBJ1-1, with unresolved D. CDR3 length equals 13 residues. V was cut by 4 bases and J by 3 bases, with 10 bases left in between. CDR1 and CDR2 (germline): SGHRS, YFSETQ. The DNA for the CDR3 is TGCGCCAGCAGCCCCGTAAGGGACACTGAAGCTTTCTTT. Amino acid sequence: CASSPVRDTEAFF.

This chain joins TRBV27 and TRBJ2-1; TRBD2 is a possible D gene (6 bases). The germline V and J ends were trimmed by 4 bases and 7 bases, with 23 bases remaining between them. CDR1 is MNHEY and CDR2 is SMNVEV in the germline V gene (reference sequence). This CDR3 spans 17 amino acids. The CDR3 sequence is CASSSPLGSGRRNEQFF. CDR3 sequence (DNA): TGTGCCAGCAGTTCCCCCCTCGGGAGTGGGCGAAGGAATGAGCAGTTCTTC.

The chain is built from TRBV6-1 and TRBJ2-2; unclear D gene. This CDR3 is 14 amino acids long. Germline loops: CDR1 MNHNS, CDR2 SASEGT. V gave up 6 bases and J gave up 1 base, with 9 bases separating them. The CDR3 DNA reads TGTGCCAGCAGATACCAGGTGAACACCGGGGAGCTGTTTTTT. Translation gives CASRYQVNTGELFF.

The V gene is TRBV19, the J gene TRBJ2-1; the match to TRBD1 covers 8 bases. The CDR3 is 15 amino acids. CDR1 is LNHDA, CDR2 SQIVND, per germline (reference sequence). V shed 2 bases and J 5 bases; nucleotides not matched to a gene: 5. CDR3 sequence reads: CASSISQGGHNEQFF. In nucleotides, the CDR3 is TGTGCCAGTAGTATATCACAGGGGGGCCACAATGAGCAGTTCTTC.

The chain carries TRBV28 and TRBJ2-7, with unresolved D. This CDR3 contains 12 residues. Per germline, CDR1 MDHEN and CDR2 SYDVKM. V lost 5 bases and J 3 bases, leaving 8 bases between the germline ends. The chain's CDR3 is CASSPPDYEQYF. In nucleotides, the CDR3 is TGTGCCAGCAGTCCTCCTGACTACGAGCAGTACTTC.

This chain joins TRBV6-5 and TRBJ1-2; D possibly corresponds to TRBD1 (5 bases). V gave up 9 bases and J gave up 4 bases, with 15 bases separating them. From germline, CDR1 is MNHEY and CDR2 SVGAGI. The CDR3 extends over 13 amino acids. CDR3 residues: CASWGGKRYGYTF. The CDR3 DNA follows: TGTGCCAGTTGGGGGGGTAAGCGCTATGGCTACACCTTC.

In this sample, this clone is medium-sized. The rearrangement joins TRBV7-2 to TRBJ1-4, with 10 bases lining up with TRBD1. The CDR3 is 15 amino acids. V dropped 4 bases and J dropped 8; count of bases not matched to a gene: 7. Germline CDR1 is SGHTA and CDR2 is FQGNSA. CDR3 nucleotides: TGTGCCAGCAGCTCAGGACAGGGGGTCATGGAAAAACTGTTTTTT. Translation: CASSSGQGVMEKLFF.

The CDR3 region has the DNA TGTGCCAGTTGGGGCGGGGCCTCCTACAATGAGCAGTTCTTC. Protein sequence: CASWGGASYNEQFF. The V and J genes are TRBV19 and TRBJ2-1; a possible D gene is TRBD2 (6 bases). V dropped 8 bases and J dropped 0 bases, with 11 bases sitting between them. CDR1 and CDR2 (germline): LNHDA, SQIVND (reference sequence). CDR3 length: 14 amino acids.

This clone was observed a handful of times. The chain joins TRBV20-1 to TRBJ1-2; 8 bases are a match to TRBD1. Germline V gene data show CDR1 as DFQATT and CDR2 as SNEGSKA (reference sequence). Unmatched junction bases numbered 6, after V lost 5 bases and J lost 13 bases. CDR3 length: 10 residues. CDR3 residues: CSAGDRHGTF. DNA of the CDR3: TGCAGTGCTGGGGACAGGCACGGCACCTTC.

The rearrangement links TRBV2 to TRBJ1-4, with TRBD1 as a possible D gene (6 bases). Trimming shortened V by 1 base and J by 3 bases, and 12 bases separated the two germline ends. The CDR3 contains 16 residues. Germline V gene data show CDR1 as SNHLY and CDR2 as FYNNEI. The CDR3 here is CASSEVGGAANEKLFF. CDR3 DNA: TGTGCCAGCAGTGAAGTTGGGGGGGCTGCTAATGAAAAACTGTTTTTT.

The V gene is TRBV5-5, the J gene TRBJ1-1; no clear D gene. V was trimmed by 1 base and J by 3 bases, leaving 4 bases between them. CDR1 is SGHKS and CDR2 is YYEKEE in the germline V gene (reference sequence). The CDR3 loop spans 12 amino acids. CDR3 region: CASSLTHTEAFF. In DNA form, the CDR3 reads TGTGCCAGCAGCTTGACGCACACTGAAGCTTTCTTT.

The chain has TRBV6-1 and TRBJ1-1; the D is unclear. Germline CDR1 is MNHNS and CDR2 is SASEGT. This CDR3 is 15 amino acids long. V shed 9 bases and J shed 0 bases, with 17 bases lying between them. As DNA, the CDR3 is TGTGCCAGTCGCAGGCGGGGTAATATGAACACTGAAGCTTTCTTT. Translating gives CASRRRGNMNTEAFF.

The chain links TRBV15 to TRBJ2-2, with 7 bases matching TRBD2. This CDR3 contains 17 residues. The germline V gene has CDR1 LNHNV and CDR2 YYDKDF (reference sequence). Trimming took 3 bases from V and 0 from J; bases not matched to a gene: 7. The DNA of the CDR3 is TGTGCCACCAGCAGGGGCCCTAGCGGATCGAACACCGGGGAGCTGTTTTTT. It codes for CATSRGPSGSNTGELFF.

This clone was seen just once. V gene TRBV18 combines with J gene TRBJ2-5, with D perhaps TRBD1 (6 bases). The CDR3 is 15 residues long. Germline V gene data show CDR1 as KGHSH and CDR2 as LQKENI. The V end lost 1 base, the J end lost 2 bases, and 11 bases lay between the germline ends. The CDR3 bases are TGTGCCAGCTCACCACTAACAGGGCAACAAGAGACCCAGTACTTC. Translation: CASSPLTGQQETQYF.

The V call is TRBV5-1, the J call TRBJ2-2; D gene uncertain. V gave up 1 base and J gave up 4 bases, with 11 bases separating them. There are 15 residues in the CDR3. Per the germline V gene, CDR1 is SGHRS and CDR2 is YFSETQ. CDR3 in DNA: TGCGCCAGCAGCTTGAGCCAGATCAGCACCGGGGAGCTGTTTTTT. This gives the protein CASSLSQISTGELFF.

In its sample, this clone was seen a few times. The CDR3 region is CASSTSGRYNEQFF. The CDR3 DNA reads TGTGCCAGCAGTACTAGCGGGAGGTACAATGAGCAGTTCTTC. The genes are TRBV6-1 and TRBJ2-1; 12 nucleotides align to TRBD2. In germline, CDR1 is MNHNS, CDR2 SASEGT. This CDR3 spans 14 amino acids. V lost 5 bases, J lost 4 bases, and 0 bases stayed unmatched.

This clone was picked up a small number of times. V gene TRBV5-5 combines with J gene TRBJ1-1; a weak D match, TRBD1 (6 bases). There are 15 residues in the CDR3. Trimming removed 3 bases from V and 0 bases from J, with 12 bases in between. Germline CDR1 SGHKS, CDR2 YYEKEE (reference sequence). CDR3 residues: CASSWDTQMNTEAFF. The CDR3, as DNA: TGTGCCAGCAGCTGGGACACCCAGATGAACACTGAAGCTTTCTTT.

The V call is TRBV7-9, the J call TRBJ1-2; TRBD1 matches 7 bases. Unmatched junction bases numbered 3, after V lost 2 bases and J lost 6 bases. The CDR3 is made up of 13 amino acids. The V gene's germline CDR1 is SEHNR and CDR2 FQNEAQ (reference sequence). Here the CDR3 DNA reads TGTGCCAGCAGCTTAAAACAGGGGCATGGCTACACCTTC. This sequence encodes CASSLKQGHGYTF. The entire variable domain, with the rest obtained from reference TRBV7-9 and TRBJ1-2, is as follows: DTGVSQNPRHKITKRGQNVTFRCDPISEHNRLYWYRQTLGQGPEFLTYFQNEAQLEKSRLLSDRFSAERPKGSFSTLEIQRTEQGDSAMYLCASSLKQGHGYTFGSGTRLTVV.

The rearrangement links TRBV29-1 to TRBJ1-1; D is unclear. V was pared by 8 bases and J by 0 bases, with 10 bases between. The CDR3 extends over 12 amino acids. The germline V gene has CDR1 SQVTM and CDR2 ANQGSEA. The CDR3, as DNA: TGCAGCACCCGAGGAGTGAACACTGAAGCTTTCTTT. It codes for CSTRGVNTEAFF.

The chain combines TRBV11-2 with TRBJ2-5; 7 nucleotides match TRBD1. V trimming: 8 bases; J trimming: 2 bases; junction bases outside the gene matches: 11. Germline V lookup: CDR1 SGHAT, CDR2 FQNNGV. This CDR3 region has 15 residues. CDR3 sequence: CASSLAGTEQETQYF. CDR3 coding DNA: TGTGCCAGCTCCTTGGCCGGGACAGAACAAGAGACCCAGTACTTC.